Following are 9 T cell receptor beta chains from one sample sequenced in a study of cytomegalovirus exposure and HLA in healthy donors. Use of 60 Vbeta and 13 Jbeta primers characterized the PCR. Clones were read by immunoSEQ multiplex PCR, and TCRdb kept only the in-frame ones, dropping some. The sample contains 130,000 to 150,000 clones, under 80% of which appear only once. Source material: PBMCs. All receptors derive from a man aged 18 to 30 in good health and CMV-seropositive.

The chain is built from TRBV18 and TRBJ2-1; a weak D match, TRBD2 (5 bases). V was cut by 2 bases and J by 9 bases, with 17 bases left in between. The germline V gene encodes CDR1 KGHSH and CDR2 LQKENI. The CDR3 totals 15 residues. The CDR3 region is CASSPSTSGMVEQFF. The CDR3 bases are TGTGCCAGCTCACCATCGACCAGCGGTATGGTTGAGCAGTTCTTC.

The chain combines TRBV19 with TRBJ2-5; TRBD1 matches at 7 bases. The CDR3 length is 13 residues. Unmatched junction bases numbered 2, after V lost 5 bases and J lost 2 bases. Germline V CDR1 and CDR2: LNHDA, SQIVND (reference sequence). DNA for the CDR3: TGTGCCAGTAGTCGACAGGGACAAGAGACCCAGTACTTC. It translates to CASSRQGQETQYF.

This clone has just a few counts. The chain combines TRBV2 with TRBJ1-6, with D uncertain. The CDR3 is made up of 14 amino acids. Between the trimmed V and J ends, which lost 6 bases and 9 bases, there was a span of 15 bases. Per the germline V gene, CDR1 is SNHLY and CDR2 is FYNNEI. This CDR3 is CASSASRTGSPLHF. CDR3 bases: TGTGCCAGCAGCGCTAGCCGAACGGGTTCACCCCTCCACTTT. Looking up the rest from reference TRBV2 and TRBJ1-6 gives the full variable domain: EPEVTQTPSHQVTQMGQEVILRCVPISNHLYFYWYRQILGQKVEFLVSFYNNEISEKSEIFDDQFSVERPDGSNFTLKIRSTKLEDSAMYFCASSASRTGSPLHFGNGTRLTVT.

This sequence joins TRBV9 and TRBJ2-1; D unresolved. This CDR3 comprises 13 residues. CDR1 and CDR2 from the germline V gene are SGDLS and YYNGEE. The V gene lost 1 base and the J gene lost 6 bases, with 8 bases spanning the gap. CDR3 nucleotide sequence: TGTGCCAGCAGCGTATCTAGTCCCAATGAGCAGTTCTTC. Translated, it gives CASSVSSPNEQFF.

This chain connects TRBV4-2 to TRBJ2-2; D is possibly TRBD2 (5 bases). This CDR3 contains 17 residues. Germline V gives CDR1 LGHNA, CDR2 YNFKEQ. The V and J ends lost 0 bases and 2 bases respectively, with 13 bases between them. The CDR3 here is CASSQDIWTGNTGELFF. CDR3 coding DNA: TGTGCCAGCAGCCAAGATATATGGACTGGTAACACCGGGGAGCTGTTTTTT.

This chain connects TRBV30 to TRBJ2-1; 10 bases map to TRBD2. The CDR3 is 13 amino acids. Losses at the gene ends were 3 bases for V and 8 bases for J; bases not matched to a gene: 4. Germline CDR1 GTSNPN, CDR2 SVGIG (reference sequence). In DNA form, the CDR3 reads TGTGCCTGGAGGGTAGCGGGAGGCCATGAGCAGTTCTTC. It encodes CAWRVAGGHEQFF.

This clone was seen a handful of times. V usage is TRBV28 and J usage is TRBJ1-4, with D possibly TRBD1 on 5 matching bases. The CDR3 totals 15 residues. V was shortened by 3 bases and J by 7 bases, with 15 bases between the two germline ends. Germline loops: CDR1 MDHEN, CDR2 SYDVKM. CDR3 nucleotide sequence: TGTGCCAGCAGTTTTGTAGGGGATCTTGGTGAAAAACTGTTTTTT. It codes for CASSFVGDLGEKLFF.

This rearrangement joins TRBV19 to TRBJ1-6; no clear D gene. The CDR3 is made up of 14 amino acids. Germline V gene data show CDR1 as LNHDA and CDR2 as SQIVND (reference sequence). V was clipped by 3 bases and J by 8 bases, with 11 bases between them. The CDR3 region has the DNA TGTGCCAGTAGTATGAGGGCAGAGGATTCACCCCTCCACTTT. Protein: CASSMRAEDSPLHF.

V and J are TRBV5-6 and TRBJ1-3, with unresolved D. With 4 bases removed from V and 0 bases from J, the gap between germline ends came to 14 bases. The CDR3 contains 16 residues. CDR1 SGHDT and CDR2 YYEEEE come from the germline V gene. The CDR3 spells CASSPLGRSSGNTIYF. In nucleotides, the CDR3 is TGTGCCAGCAGCCCGCTAGGGAGATCCTCTGGAAACACCATATATTTT.